This T cell receptor (beta chain) was found in a study of T cell responses to AZD1222 COVID-19 vaccine. General study findings and limits: Reportedly, nearly half of unique spike TCRs recognized epitopes outside B.1.351/B.1.1.7 mutations.

A word on this clone: As yet, its antigen is unknown.

V lost 5 bases and J lost 7; bases outside the gene matches: 7. Germline CDR1 reads SNHLY; CDR2 reads FYNNEI. This CDR3 is 13 amino acids long. This table comes from immunoSEQ multiplex PCR, and its TCRdb copy is limited to in-frame clones, with some not included. The sample shows some 120,000 clones, 70% to 90% of them seen only once. Sequences were derived from peripheral blood, sampled on day 0 of AZD1222 vaccination. The chain combines TRBV2 with TRBJ1-1; TRBD1 matches at 7 bases. This clonotype was obtained from an adult in good health. CDR3 nucleotides: TGTGCCAGCAGTTACGGGACAGCAATTGAAGCTTTCTTT. This codes for CASSYGTAIEAFF.